The clone carrying this T cell receptor beta chain was seen only once. Its antigen is not known. This sample stems from a study of cytomegalovirus exposure and HLA in healthy donors. General study results and limits: It was about 150 TCR beta chains that were listed as cytomegalovirus-associated. Three CMV-associated chains proved CMV antigen-specific in vitro.

The V gene lost 1 base and the J gene lost 4 bases, with 17 bases spanning the gap. CDR3 length equals 16 residues. The germline gives CDR1 LGHNA, CDR2 YNFKEQ. The method was immunoSEQ multiplex PCR; TCRdb's version includes in-frame clones alone and lacks a portion of them. In the table there are 200,000 to 300,000 clones, about 90% of which are singletons. This sequence was found in a man younger than 30 in good health and CMV-seropositive. The V call is TRBV4-2, the J call TRBJ2-7, with D maybe TRBD2 (7 bases). The sequencing input was PBMCs. The CDR3 sequence is CASSQGGGRGEYEQYF. The CDR3 DNA is TGTGCCAGCAGCCAAGGGGGGGGCAGGGGCGAGTACGAGCAGTACTTC.